This T cell receptor (beta chain) was captured in a study of cytomegalovirus exposure and HLA in healthy donors. Broader study findings: A later analysis found that most CMV-associated TCR beta chains appeared HLA-restricted. Testing in vitro showed a few CMV-associated chains specific for CMV antigens.

With regard to this clone: Its antigen remains unknown.

PCR was performed using 60 Vbeta and 13 Jbeta primers. Assay: immunoSEQ multiplex PCR; the TCRdb copy retains only in-frame clones and omits some. Of 60,000 to 70,000 clones in the sample, around 80% were seen once. This TCR derives from a man aged 40-55 years in good health and CMV-seronegative. The source material was PBMCs.

DNA for the CDR3: TGCGCCAGCACCCACCAGGACAGGGGTCAAGAGACCCAGTACTTC. Its translation: CASTHQDRGQETQYF. The genes are TRBV5-1 and TRBJ2-5; TRBD1 matches at 9 bases. The CDR3 consists of 15 residues. CDR1 and CDR2 from the germline V gene are SGHRS and YFSETQ. Trimming removed 6 bases from V and 2 bases from J; junction bases left unmatched: 8. Variable domain in full (rest from reference TRBV5-1 and TRBJ2-5): KAGVTQTPRYLIKTRGQQVTLSCSPISGHRSVSWYQQTPGQGLQFLFEYFSETQRNKGNFPGRFSGRQFSNSRSEMNVSTLELGDSALYLCASTHQDRGQETQYFGPGTRLLVL.